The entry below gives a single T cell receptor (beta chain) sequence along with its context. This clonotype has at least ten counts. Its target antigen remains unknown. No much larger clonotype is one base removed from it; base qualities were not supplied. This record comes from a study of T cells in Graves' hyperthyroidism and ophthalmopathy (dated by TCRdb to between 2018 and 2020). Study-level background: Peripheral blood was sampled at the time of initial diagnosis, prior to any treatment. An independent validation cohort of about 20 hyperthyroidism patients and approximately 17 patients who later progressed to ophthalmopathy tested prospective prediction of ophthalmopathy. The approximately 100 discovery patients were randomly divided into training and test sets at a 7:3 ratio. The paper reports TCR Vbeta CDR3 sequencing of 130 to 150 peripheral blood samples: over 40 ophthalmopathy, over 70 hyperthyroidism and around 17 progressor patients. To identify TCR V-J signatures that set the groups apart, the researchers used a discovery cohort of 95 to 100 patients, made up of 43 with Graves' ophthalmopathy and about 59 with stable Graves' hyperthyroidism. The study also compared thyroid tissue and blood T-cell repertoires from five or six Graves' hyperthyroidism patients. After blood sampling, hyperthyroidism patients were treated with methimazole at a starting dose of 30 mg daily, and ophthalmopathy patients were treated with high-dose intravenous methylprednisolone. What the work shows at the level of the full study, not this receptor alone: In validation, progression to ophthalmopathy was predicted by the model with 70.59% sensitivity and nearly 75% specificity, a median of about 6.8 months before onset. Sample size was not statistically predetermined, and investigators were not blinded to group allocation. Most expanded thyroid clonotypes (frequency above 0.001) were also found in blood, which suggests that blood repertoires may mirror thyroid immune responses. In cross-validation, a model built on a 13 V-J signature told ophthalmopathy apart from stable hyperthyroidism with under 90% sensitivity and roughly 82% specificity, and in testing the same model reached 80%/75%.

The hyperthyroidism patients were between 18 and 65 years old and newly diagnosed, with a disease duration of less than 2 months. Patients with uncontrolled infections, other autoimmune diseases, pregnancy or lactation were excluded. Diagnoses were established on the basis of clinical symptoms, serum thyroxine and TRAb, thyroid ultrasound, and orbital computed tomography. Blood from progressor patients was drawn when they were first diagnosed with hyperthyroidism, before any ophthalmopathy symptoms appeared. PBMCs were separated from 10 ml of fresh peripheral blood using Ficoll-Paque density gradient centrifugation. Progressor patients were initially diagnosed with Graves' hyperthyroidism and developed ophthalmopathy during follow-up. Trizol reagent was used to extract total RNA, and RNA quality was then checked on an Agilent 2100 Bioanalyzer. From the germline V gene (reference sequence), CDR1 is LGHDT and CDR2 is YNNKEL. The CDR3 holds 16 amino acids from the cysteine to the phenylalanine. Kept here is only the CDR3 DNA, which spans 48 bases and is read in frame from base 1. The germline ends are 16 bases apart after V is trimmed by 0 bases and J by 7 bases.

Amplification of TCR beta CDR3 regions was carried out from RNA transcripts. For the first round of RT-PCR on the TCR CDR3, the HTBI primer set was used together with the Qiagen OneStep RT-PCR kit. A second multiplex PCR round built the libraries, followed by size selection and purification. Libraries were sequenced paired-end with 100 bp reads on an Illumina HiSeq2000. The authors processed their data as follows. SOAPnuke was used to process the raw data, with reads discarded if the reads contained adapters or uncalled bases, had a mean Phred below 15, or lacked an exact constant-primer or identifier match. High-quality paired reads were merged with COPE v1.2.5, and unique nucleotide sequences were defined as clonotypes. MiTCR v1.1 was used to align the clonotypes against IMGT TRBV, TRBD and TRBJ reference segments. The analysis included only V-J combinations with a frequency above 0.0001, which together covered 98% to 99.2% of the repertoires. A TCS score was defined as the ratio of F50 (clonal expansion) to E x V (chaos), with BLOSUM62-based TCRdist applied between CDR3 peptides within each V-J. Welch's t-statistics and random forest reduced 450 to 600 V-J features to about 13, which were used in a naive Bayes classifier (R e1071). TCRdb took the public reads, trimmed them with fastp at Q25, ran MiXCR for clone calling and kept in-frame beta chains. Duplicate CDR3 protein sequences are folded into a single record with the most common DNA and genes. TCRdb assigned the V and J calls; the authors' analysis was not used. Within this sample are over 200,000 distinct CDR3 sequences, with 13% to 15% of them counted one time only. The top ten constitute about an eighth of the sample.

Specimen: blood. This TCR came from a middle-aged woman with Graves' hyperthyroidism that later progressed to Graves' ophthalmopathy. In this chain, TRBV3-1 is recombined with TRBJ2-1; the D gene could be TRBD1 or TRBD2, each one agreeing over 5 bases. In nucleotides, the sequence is TGTGCCAGCAGCCAAGAGACGGGCTTCTGGGGGAATGAGCAGTTCTTC. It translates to CASSQETGFWGNEQFF.